One and the same sample provided the 5 T cell receptor beta chains below, sequenced in a study of control samples from healthy donors and cancer patients. Sequenced by immunoSEQ multiplex PCR; TCRdb stores in-frame clones only, minus some. The sample consists of roughly 130,000 clones, around 90% of them appearing once. Sequences were obtained from blood. The source is a young man in good health.

The chain couples TRBV11-3 to TRBJ2-7; D may be TRBD1 or TRBD2 (5 bases each). The V gene's germline CDR1 is SGHNT and CDR2 YENEEA. This CDR3 contains 15 residues. Trimming stripped 1 base from V and 0 bases from J, with 10 bases between. The CDR3 sequence is CASSLGSGTSYEQYF. CDR3 in DNA: TGTGCCAGCAGCTTAGGGTCAGGGACCTCCTACGAGCAGTACTTC.

This chain links TRBV27 with TRBJ1-5; D unclear. This CDR3 is built from 15 residues. V was trimmed by 5 bases and J by 1 base, leaving 12 bases between them. The germline V gene has CDR1 MNHEY and CDR2 SMNVEV (reference sequence). CDR3 nucleotides: TGTGCCAGCAGTCACGAGCCGGGAAGCAATCAGCCCCAGCATTTT. Translation gives CASSHEPGSNQPQHF.

The chain joins TRBV6-5 to TRBJ2-3; 9 bases are shared with TRBD2. The germline V gene has CDR1 MNHEY and CDR2 SVGAGI. The CDR3 consists of 13 residues. Trimming removed 8 bases from V and 2 bases from J; junction bases left unmatched: 2. CDR3 DNA: TGTGCCAGCTTAGCGGGAGTCACAGATACGCAGTATTTT. This encodes CASLAGVTDTQYF.

The chain joins TRBV2 to TRBJ2-7; D ambiguous. The V end was cut by 6 bases, the J end by 5 bases, with 8 bases between. The CDR3 is 11 amino acids. Germline V lookup: CDR1 SNHLY, CDR2 FYNNEI. The DNA for the CDR3 is TGTGCCAGCAGCGGTTGGGACGAGCAGTACTTC. Its protein product is CASSGWDEQYF. Complete variable domain (other parts from reference TRBV2 and TRBJ2-7): EPEVTQTPSHQVTQMGQEVILRCVPISNHLYFYWYRQILGQKVEFLVSFYNNEISEKSEIFDDQFSVERPDGSNFTLKIRSTKLEDSAMYFCASSGWDEQYFGPGTRLTVT.

The genes are TRBV15 and TRBJ2-4; 8 bases fit TRBD1. The germline CDR1 and CDR2 sequences are LNHNV and YYDKDF (reference sequence). CDR3 length: 14 residues. Trimming cost V 0 bases and J 8 bases; bases outside gene matches: 3. CDR3 bases: TGTGCCACCAGCAGAGACAGGGGGCAGGACATTCAGTACTTC. This translates into CATSRDRGQDIQYF.